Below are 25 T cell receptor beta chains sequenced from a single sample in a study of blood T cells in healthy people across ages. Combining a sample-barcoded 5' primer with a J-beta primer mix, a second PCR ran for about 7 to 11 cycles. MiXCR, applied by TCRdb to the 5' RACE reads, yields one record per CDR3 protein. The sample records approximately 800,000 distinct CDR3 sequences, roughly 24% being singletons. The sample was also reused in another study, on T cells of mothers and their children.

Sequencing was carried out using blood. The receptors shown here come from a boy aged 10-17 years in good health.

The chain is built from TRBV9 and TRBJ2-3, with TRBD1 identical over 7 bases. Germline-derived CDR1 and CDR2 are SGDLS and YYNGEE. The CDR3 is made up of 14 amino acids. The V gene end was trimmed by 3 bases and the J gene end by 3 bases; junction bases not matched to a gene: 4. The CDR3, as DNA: TGTGCCAGCAGCGAAGACAGGGAGACAGATACGCAGTATTTT. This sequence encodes CASSEDRETDTQYF.

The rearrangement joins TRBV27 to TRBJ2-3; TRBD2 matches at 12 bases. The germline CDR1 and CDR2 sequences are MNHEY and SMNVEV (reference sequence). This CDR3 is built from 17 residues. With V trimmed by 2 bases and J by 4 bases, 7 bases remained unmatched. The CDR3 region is CASSLLPSGGAADTQYF. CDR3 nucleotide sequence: TGTGCCAGCAGTTTACTTCCTAGCGGGGGGGCAGCAGATACGCAGTATTTT.

CDR3 nucleotides: TGTGCCAGTAGTATGTTGGGGACAGCGGCCTACAATGAGCAGTTCTTC. It specifies CASSMLGTAAYNEQFF. V is TRBV19 and J is TRBJ2-1; 7 bases are a match to TRBD1. The germline V gene encodes CDR1 LNHDA and CDR2 SQIVND (reference sequence). Germline trimming cut 3 bases from V and 2 bases from J; bases unmatched to any gene: 7. CDR3 length equals 16 residues.

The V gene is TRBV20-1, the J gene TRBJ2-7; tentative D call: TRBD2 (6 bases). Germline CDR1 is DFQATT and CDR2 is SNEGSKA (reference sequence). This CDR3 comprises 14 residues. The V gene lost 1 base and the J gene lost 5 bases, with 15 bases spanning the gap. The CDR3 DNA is TGCAGTGCTAGAGCCGAACCGGGAGTCCACGAGCAGTACTTC. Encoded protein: CSARAEPGVHEQYF.

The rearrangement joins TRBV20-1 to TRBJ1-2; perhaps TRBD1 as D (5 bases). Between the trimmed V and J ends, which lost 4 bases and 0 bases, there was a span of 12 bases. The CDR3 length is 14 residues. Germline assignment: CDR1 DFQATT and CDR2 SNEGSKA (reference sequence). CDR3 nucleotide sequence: TGCAGTGCTACAGGCAGGGCCCCTAACTATGGCTACACCTTC. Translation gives CSATGRAPNYGYTF.

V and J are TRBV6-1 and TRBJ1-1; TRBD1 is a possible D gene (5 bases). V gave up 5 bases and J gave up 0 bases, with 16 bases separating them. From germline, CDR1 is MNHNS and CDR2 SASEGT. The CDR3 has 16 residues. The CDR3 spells CASSPSGGAMNTEAFF. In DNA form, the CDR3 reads TGTGCCAGCAGTCCCTCAGGTGGGGCAATGAACACTGAAGCTTTCTTT.

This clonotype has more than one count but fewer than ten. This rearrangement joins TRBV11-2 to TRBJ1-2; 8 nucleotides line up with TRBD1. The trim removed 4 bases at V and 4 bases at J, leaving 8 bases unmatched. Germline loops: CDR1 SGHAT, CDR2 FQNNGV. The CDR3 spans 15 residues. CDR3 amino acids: CASSSPQGDRYGYTF. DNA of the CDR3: TGTGCCAGCAGCTCCCCACAGGGGGACCGCTATGGCTACACCTTC.

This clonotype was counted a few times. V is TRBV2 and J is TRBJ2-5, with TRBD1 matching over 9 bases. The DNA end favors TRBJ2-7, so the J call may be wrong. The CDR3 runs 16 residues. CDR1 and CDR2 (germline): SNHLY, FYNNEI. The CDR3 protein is CASSDPRTGGSYEQYF. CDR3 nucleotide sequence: TGTGCCAGCAGTGACCCCCGCACAGGGGGCAGTTACGAGCAGTACTTC.

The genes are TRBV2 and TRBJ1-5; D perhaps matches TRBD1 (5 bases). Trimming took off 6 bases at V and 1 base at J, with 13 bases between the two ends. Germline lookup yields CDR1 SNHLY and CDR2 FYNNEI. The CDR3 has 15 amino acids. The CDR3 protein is CASSRDPRSNQPQHF. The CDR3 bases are TGTGCCAGCAGCCGGGACCCTCGAAGCAATCAGCCCCAGCATTTT. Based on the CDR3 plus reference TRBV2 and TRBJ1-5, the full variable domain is EPEVTQTPSHQVTQMGQEVILRCVPISNHLYFYWYRQILGQKVEFLVSFYNNEISEKSEIFDDQFSVERPDGSNFTLKIRSTKLEDSAMYFCASSRDPRSNQPQHFGDGTRLSIL.

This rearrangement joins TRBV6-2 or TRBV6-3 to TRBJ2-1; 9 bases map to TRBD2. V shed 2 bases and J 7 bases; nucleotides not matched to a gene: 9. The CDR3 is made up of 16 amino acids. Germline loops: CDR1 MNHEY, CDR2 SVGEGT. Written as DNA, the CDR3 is TGTGCCAGCAGTTACATTCGTCCTAGCGGGATTAATGAGCAGTTCTTC. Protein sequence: CASSYIRPSGINEQFF.

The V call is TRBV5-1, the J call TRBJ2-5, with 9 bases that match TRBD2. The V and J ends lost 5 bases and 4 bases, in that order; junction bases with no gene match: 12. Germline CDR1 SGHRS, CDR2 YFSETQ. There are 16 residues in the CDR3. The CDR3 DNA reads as TGCGCCAGCAGTCTGAACCCAGCGGGGGGCGGAGAGACCCAGTACTTC. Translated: CASSLNPAGGGETQYF.

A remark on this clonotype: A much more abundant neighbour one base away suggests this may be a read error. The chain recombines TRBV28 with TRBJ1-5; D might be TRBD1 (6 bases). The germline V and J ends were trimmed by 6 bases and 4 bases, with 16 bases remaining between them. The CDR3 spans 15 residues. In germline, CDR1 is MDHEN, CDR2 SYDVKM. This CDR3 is CASRGGIEINQPQHF. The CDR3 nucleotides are TGTGCCAGCAGGGGGGGCATTGAAATAAATCAGCCCCAGCATTTT.

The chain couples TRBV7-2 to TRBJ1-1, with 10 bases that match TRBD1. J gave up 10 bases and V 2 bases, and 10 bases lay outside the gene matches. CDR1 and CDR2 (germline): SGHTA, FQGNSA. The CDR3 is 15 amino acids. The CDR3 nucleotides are TGTGCCAGCAGCTTAAATGGCGGACAGGGGGTAGCAGCTTTCTTT. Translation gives CASSLNGGQGVAAFF.

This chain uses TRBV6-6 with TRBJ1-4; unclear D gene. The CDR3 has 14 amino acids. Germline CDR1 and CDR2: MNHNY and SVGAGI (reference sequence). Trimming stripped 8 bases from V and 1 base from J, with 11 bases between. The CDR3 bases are TGTGCCAGCGGCCGTCGCGTAACTAATGAAAAACTGTTTTTT. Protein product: CASGRRVTNEKLFF.

CDR3 sequence reads: CASSQVAGISYNEQFF. The CDR3 coding sequence is TGCGCCAGCAGCCAAGTAGCGGGGATCTCCTACAATGAGCAGTTCTTC. The rearrangement uses TRBV4-1 and TRBJ2-1; 8 positions agree with TRBD2. The trim removed 1 base at V and 0 bases at J, leaving 2 bases unmatched. Germline CDR1 and CDR2: MGHRA and YSYEKL. This CDR3 has 16 residues.

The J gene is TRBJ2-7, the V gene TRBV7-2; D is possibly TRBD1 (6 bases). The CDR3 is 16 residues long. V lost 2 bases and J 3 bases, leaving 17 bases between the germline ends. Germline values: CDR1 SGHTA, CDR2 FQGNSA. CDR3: CASSLNGGQGLYEQYF. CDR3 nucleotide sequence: TGTGCCAGCAGCTTAAATGGGGGCCAGGGGCTCTACGAGCAGTACTTC.

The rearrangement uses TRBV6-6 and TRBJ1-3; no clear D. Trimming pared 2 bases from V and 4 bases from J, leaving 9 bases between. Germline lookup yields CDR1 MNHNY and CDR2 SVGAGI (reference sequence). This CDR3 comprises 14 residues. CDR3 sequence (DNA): TGTGCCAGCAGTTACGGGGAGGGCGGAAACACCATATATTTT. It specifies CASSYGEGGNTIYF.

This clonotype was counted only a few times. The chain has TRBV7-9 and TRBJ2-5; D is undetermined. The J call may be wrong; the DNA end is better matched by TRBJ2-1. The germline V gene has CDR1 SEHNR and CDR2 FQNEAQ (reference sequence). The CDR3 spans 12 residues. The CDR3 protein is CASSPPPNEQFF. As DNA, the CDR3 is TGTGCCAGCAGCCCTCCCCCCAATGAGCAGTTCTTC.

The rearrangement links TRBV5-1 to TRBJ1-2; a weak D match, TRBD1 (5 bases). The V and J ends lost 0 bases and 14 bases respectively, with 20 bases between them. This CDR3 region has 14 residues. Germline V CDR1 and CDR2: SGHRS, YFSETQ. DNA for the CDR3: TGCGCCAGCAGCTTGGATCCGGGGACCCCCAGTGGGACCTTC. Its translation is CASSLDPGTPSGTF.

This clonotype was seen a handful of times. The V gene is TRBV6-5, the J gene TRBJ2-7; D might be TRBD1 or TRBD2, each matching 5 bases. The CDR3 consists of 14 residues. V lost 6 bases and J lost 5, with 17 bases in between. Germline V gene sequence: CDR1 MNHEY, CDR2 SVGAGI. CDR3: CASSRGPPENEQYF. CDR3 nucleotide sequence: TGTGCCAGCAGCCGGGGCCCCCCAGAGAACGAGCAGTACTTC.

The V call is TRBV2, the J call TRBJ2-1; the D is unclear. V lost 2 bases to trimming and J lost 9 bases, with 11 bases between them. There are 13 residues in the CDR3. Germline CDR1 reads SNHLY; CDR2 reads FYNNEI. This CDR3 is CASSEYGSTEQFF. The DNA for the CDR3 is TGTGCCAGCAGTGAATATGGGTCGACTGAGCAGTTCTTC.

Here the CDR3 DNA reads TGTGCCAGCAGTTCCCCAGGCAGGGGGACTGACGAGCAGTACTTC. This codes for CASSSPGRGTDEQYF. The V call is TRBV6-5, the J call TRBJ2-5, with D maybe TRBD1 (7 bases). The J call is in doubt because the DNA end fits TRBJ2-7 better. Germline V CDR1 and CDR2: MNHEY, SVGAGI. This CDR3 is built from 15 residues.

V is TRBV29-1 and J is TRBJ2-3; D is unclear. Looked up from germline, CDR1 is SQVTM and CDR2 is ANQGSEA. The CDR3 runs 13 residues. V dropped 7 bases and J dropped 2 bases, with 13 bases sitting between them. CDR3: CSAAPTATDTQYF. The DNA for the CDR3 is TGCAGCGCTGCCCCGACGGCCACAGATACGCAGTATTTT.

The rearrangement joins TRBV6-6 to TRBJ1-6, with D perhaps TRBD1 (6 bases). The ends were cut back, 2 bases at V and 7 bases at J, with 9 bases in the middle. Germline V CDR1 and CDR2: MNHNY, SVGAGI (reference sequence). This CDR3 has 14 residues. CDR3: CASSYRTENSPLHF. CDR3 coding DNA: TGTGCCAGCAGTTACCGGACAGAGAATTCACCCCTCCACTTT.

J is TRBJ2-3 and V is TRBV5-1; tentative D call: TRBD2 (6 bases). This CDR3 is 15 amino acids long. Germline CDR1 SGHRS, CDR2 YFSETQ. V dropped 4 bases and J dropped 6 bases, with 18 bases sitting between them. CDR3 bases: TGCGCCAGCAGCGTGGCCCCTAGCGCGGGGGATACGCAGTATTTT. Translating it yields CASSVAPSAGDTQYF.